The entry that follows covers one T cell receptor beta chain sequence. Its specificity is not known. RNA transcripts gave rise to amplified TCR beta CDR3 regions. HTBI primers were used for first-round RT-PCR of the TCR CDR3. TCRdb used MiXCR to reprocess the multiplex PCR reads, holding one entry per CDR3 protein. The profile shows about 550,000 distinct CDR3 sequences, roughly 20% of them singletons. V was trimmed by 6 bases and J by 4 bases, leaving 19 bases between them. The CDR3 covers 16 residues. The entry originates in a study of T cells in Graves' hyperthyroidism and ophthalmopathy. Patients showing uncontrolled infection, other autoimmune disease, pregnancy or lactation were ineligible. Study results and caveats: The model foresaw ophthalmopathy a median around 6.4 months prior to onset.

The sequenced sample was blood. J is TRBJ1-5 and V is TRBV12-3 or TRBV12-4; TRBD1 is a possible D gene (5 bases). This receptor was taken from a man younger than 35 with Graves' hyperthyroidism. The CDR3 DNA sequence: TGTGCCAGCAGAAATGGGGGGGAGTTAGGAAATCAGCCCCAGCATTTT. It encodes CASRNGGELGNQPQHF.